This T cell receptor beta chain was recovered during a study of T-cell memory formation after mild COVID-19. TCRdb itself ran the 5' RACE reads through MiXCR, one entry per CDR3 protein. This table holds about half a million distinct CDR3 sequences, about 20% found once. V lost 0 bases, J lost 9 bases, and 16 bases lay in between. The CDR3 has 15 amino acids. CDR1 is SGDLS and CDR2 is YYNGEE in the germline V gene. Specimen: PBMCs or a T cell subset sorted from them (not recorded which). This receptor was obtained from an adult woman who had mild COVID-19 (a few samples of this study predate the infection). Cell type and time point are not known. This chain joins TRBV9 and TRBJ2-1; TRBD2 might be the D (5 bases). The chain's CDR3 is CASSVDPGNRGEQFF. Here the CDR3 DNA reads TGTGCCAGCAGCGTAGATCCGGGGAATCGTGGTGAGCAGTTCTTC. The full variable domain, rest sourced from reference TRBV9 and TRBJ2-1, is DSGVTQTPKHLITATGQRVTLRCSPRSGDLSVYWYQQSLDQGLQFLIQYYNGEERAKGNILERFSAQQFPDLHSELNLSSLELGDSALYFCASSVDPGNRGEQFFGPGTRLTVL.